The rows below give T cell receptor beta chains drawn from one sample of a study of Ad26.COV2.S vaccination and SARS-CoV-2 variants. Assay: immunoSEQ multiplex PCR; the TCRdb copy retains only in-frame clones and omits some. The sample includes hundreds of thousands of clones, roughly 90% of them seen just once. Sequences were derived from peripheral blood, sampled in a trial of Ad26.COV2.S vaccine versus placebo. The receptors here all came from a person between 18 and 65 years old who received the Ad26.COV2.S COVID-19 vaccine or a placebo. Each CDR3 is given with its conserved first and last residue. The D gene is left open where the match is weak. A clone size is listed for some rows: how often the clone was seen (once, few, many), or a class if it is expanded.

D	J	size	V	CDR3	DNA
TRBD1	TRBJ1-5	once	TRBV7-8	CASREVGTGDQPQHF	TGTGCCAGCAGGGAAGTGGGGACAGGGGATCAGCCCCAGCATTTT
TRBD2	TRBJ2-1	once	TRBV9	CASSVGSSGRVHEQFF	TGTGCCAGCAGCGTAGGGTCTAGCGGGAGGGTGCATGAGCAGTTCTTC
NA	TRBJ1-1	NA	TRBV27	CASSLNRNTEAFF	TGTGCCAGCAGTTTAAACAGGAACACTGAAGCTTTCTTT
NA	TRBJ1-4	few	TRBV5-1	CASTDGPSTNEKLFF	TGCGCCAGCACCGATGGGCCTTCAACTAATGAAAAACTGTTTTTT
TRBD1	TRBJ2-7	NA	TRBV7-8	CASSYRDRSFEQYF	TGTGCCAGCAGCTACCGGGACAGGAGTTTTGAGCAGTACTTC
NA	TRBJ2-5	NA	TRBV2	CASSGTVLKTQYF	TGTGCCAGCAGTGGGACAGTTCTAAAGACCCAGTACTTC
NA	TRBJ1-6	NA	TRBV2	CASGYNSPLHF	TGTGCCAGCGGGTATAATTCACCCCTCCACTTT
NA	TRBJ1-1	NA	TRBV27	CASSLLPLGEAFF	TGTGCCAGCAGTTTACTCCCCCTGGGGGAAGCTTTCTTT
NA	TRBJ2-3	NA	TRBV6-5	CASSLRDTGDTQYF	TGTGCCAGCAGTCTCCGGGATACGGGAGATACGCAGTATTTT
NA	TRBJ1-2	NA	TRBV18	CASSPERAPPYGYTF	TGTGCCAGCTCCCCCGAGAGGGCCCCACCTTATGGCTACACCTTC
TRBD2	TRBJ2-2	NA	TRBV12-5	CASGWSPGLLNTGELFF	TGTGCTAGTGGTTGGAGCCCGGGACTACTGAACACCGGGGAGCTGTTTTTT
NA	TRBJ1-2	NA	TRBV5-6	CASSFSGTMNSNYGYTF	TGTGCCAGCAGCTTTTCCGGGACGATGAACTCTAACTATGGCTACACCTTC
NA	TRBJ1-2	NA	TRBV6-5	CASSYARGRGYGYTF	TGTGCCAGCAGTTACGCCAGGGGAAGGGGCTATGGCTACACCTTC